This T cell receptor (beta chain) was identified during a study of human T cells and chemical hapten exposure. Overall study context: Per-sample TCR yield variation was attributed mainly to small pooled library volume differences. Study outcomes and limitations: With regard to DPC sensitization, TCRs above 1 in 1000 frequency did not change.

What the library attached to individual cDNA molecules were unique molecular identifiers. The authors' processing: Samples held a median of around 92,000 TCRs, range roughly 20,000–750,000. TCRdb analysed the 5' RACE reads with MiXCR anew, one entry per CDR3 protein. TCRdb's processing, not the authors', yielded these V and J calls. The data hold about 140,000 distinct CDR3 sequences, with about 4% observed a single time. This clonotype was seen many times. Its cognate antigen is unknown. It was unfractionated whole blood from which total RNA was extracted. The CDR3 is 15 residues long. Deletions cut 3 bases from V and 4 bases from J, with 13 bases between. Germline-derived CDR1 and CDR2 are LNHDA and SQIVND (reference sequence).

The chain is built from TRBV19 and TRBJ1-5; tentative D call: TRBD1 (5 bases). The clonotype comes from a female donor in good health. The CDR3 coding sequence is TGTGCCAGTAGTATTTTGGGACTAAGAAATCAGCCCCAGCATTTT. This translates into CASSILGLRNQPQHF.